This TCR beta chain is from a study of lymphopenia after photon versus proton radiotherapy. Study-wide results and limits: After the lymphocyte nadir, photon-treated repertoires showed oligoclonal expansion, especially of CD8+ Temra cells. Under photons, naive T cells and diversity fell while effector/memory populations rose. Authors raise, but do not show, better survival with proton therapy.

The table came from immunoSEQ multiplex PCR; TCRdb's copy has only in-frame clones and leaves some out. The sample comprises 150,000 to 200,000 clones, around 85% of which are singletons, and approximately 4.7% rests with the top ten. As for this clone: Its antigen is not identified.

The CDR3 runs 11 residues. CDR1 is DFQATT and CDR2 is SNEGSKA in the germline V gene (reference sequence). Trimming left V 6 bases short and J 6 bases short, with 8 bases between. The sequences come from peripheral blood, collected from a patient treated with photon-based radiotherapy. This clonotype originated in a man over 45 with gastric cancer. The chain employs TRBV20-1 and TRBJ1-4, with D unclear. CDR3 sequence (DNA): TGCAGTGCGTGGACGGATGAAAAACTGTTTTTT. It is translated as CSAWTDEKLFF.